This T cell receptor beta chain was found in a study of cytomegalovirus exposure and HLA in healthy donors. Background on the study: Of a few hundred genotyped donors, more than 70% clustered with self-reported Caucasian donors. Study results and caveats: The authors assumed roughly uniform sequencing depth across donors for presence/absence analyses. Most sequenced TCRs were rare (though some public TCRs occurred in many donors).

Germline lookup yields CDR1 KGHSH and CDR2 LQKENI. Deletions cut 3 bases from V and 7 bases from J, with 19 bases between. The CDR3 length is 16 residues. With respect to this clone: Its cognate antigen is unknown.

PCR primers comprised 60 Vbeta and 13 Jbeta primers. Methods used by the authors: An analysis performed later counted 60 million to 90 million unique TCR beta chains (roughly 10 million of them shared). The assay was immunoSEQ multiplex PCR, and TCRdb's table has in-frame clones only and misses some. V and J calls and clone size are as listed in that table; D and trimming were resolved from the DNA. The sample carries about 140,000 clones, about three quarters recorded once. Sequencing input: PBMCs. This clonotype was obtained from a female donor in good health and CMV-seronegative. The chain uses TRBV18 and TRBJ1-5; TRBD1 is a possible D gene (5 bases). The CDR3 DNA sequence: TGTGCCAGCTCACCCGTCCGGTCGAATGGGGGGCAGCCCCAGCATTTT. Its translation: CASSPVRSNGGQPQHF.